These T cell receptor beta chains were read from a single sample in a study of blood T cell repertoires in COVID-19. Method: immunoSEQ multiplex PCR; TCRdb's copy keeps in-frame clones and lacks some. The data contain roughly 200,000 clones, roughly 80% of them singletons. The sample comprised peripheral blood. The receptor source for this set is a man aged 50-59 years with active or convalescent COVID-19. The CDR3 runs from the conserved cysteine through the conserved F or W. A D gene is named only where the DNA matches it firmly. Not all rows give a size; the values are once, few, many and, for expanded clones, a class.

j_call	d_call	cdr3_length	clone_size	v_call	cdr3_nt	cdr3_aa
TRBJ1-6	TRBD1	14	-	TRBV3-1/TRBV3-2	TGTGCCAGCAGCCGAGGACAGGGTGAATCACCCCTCCACTTT	CASSRGQGESPLHF
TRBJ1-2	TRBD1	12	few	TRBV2	TGTGCCAGCCAGACAGGGACCTATGGCTACACCTTC	CASQTGTYGYTF
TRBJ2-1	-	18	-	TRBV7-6	TGTGCCAGCAGCTTAGCAATTTCGGCGGGGGCCTCATTAGATGAGCAGTTCTTC	CASSLAISAGASLDEQFF
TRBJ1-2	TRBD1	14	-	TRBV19	TGTGCCAGTCAGGGCAGGGGGTTTGTCTATGGCTACACCTTC	CASQGRGFVYGYTF
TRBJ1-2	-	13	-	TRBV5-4	TGTGCCAGCAGCTCCGACAGGTGGGAAGGCTACACCTTC	CASSSDRWEGYTF
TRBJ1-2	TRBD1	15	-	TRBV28	TGTGCCAGCATTCTTTCCGGGACAGTAGACTATGGCTACACCTTC	CASILSGTVDYGYTF
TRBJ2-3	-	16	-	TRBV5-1	TGCGCCAGCAGCTTTAGAGTAGCGGAAAGCACAGATACGCAGTATTTT	CASSFRVAESTDTQYF
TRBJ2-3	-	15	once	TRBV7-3	TGTGCCAGCAGCTTAGCGGGCCACTCGGTGGATACGCAGTATTTT	CASSLAGHSVDTQYF
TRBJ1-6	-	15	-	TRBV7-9	TGTGCCAGCAGTTCTCAGGGGTCCTATAATTCACCCCTCCACTTT	CASSSQGSYNSPLHF
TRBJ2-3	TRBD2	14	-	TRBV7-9	TGTGCCAGCAGCTTTAGCGGGGGGGCAGATACGCAGTATTTT	CASSFSGGADTQYF
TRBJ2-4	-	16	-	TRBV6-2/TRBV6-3	TGTGCCAGCAGCCCTGAGAGGCTACTAGCCAAAAACATTCAGTACTTC	CASSPERLLAKNIQYF
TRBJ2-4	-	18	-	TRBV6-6	TGTGCCAGCAGTCCCCTCACCGACAGGAGTACAGCCAAAAACATTCAGTACTTC	CASSPLTDRSTAKNIQYF
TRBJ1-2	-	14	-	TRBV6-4	TGTGCCAGCAGTCCCCACGGAGGGGAGGATGGCTACACCTTC	CASSPHGGEDGYTF
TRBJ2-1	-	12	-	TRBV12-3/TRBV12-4	TGTGCCAGCACCCTTCTAGGAAATGAGCAGTTCTTC	CASTLLGNEQFF
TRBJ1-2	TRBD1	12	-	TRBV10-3	TGTGCCATCAGTGGGGGACAGGGGGGCTACACCTTC	CAISGGQGGYTF
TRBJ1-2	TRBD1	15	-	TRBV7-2	TGTGCCAGCAGCTTAGCTGCCAGGGGGATAGATGGCTACACCTTC	CASSLAARGIDGYTF
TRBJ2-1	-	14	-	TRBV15	TGTGCCACCAGCAGAGATCATCAGGGGAATGAGCAGTTCTTC	CATSRDHQGNEQFF
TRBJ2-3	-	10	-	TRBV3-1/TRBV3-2	TGTGCCAGCAGCCAAGATCGCAGATATTTT	CASSQDRRYF
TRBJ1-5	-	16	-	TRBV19	TGTGCCAGTAGTGAGTACAGCTCCGCGAGCAATCAGCCCCAGCATTTT	CASSEYSSASNQPQHF
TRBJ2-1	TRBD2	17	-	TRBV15	TGTGCCACCAGCAGGGACGCGACTAGCGGGGGGAAGGATGAGCAGTTCTTC	CATSRDATSGGKDEQFF
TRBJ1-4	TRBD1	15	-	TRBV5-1	TGCGCCAGCAGCTTGGTAGGGACAGCTGATGAAAAACTGTTTTTT	CASSLVGTADEKLFF
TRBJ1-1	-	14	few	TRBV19	TGTGCCAGTAATCCCCGGGTAGGGGACACTGAAGCTTTCTTT	CASNPRVGDTEAFF
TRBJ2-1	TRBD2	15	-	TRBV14	TGTGCCAGCAGCCCTAGGGCTAGCGGGAACAATGAGCAGTTCTTC	CASSPRASGNNEQFF
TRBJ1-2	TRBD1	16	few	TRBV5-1	TGCGCCAGCAGCTTGGGACAGGGGGCGCGAAACTATGGCTACACCTTC	CASSLGQGARNYGYTF
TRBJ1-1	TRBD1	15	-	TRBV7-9	TGTGCCAGCCATGGGGACAGGGGATGGGGCACTGAAGCTTTCTTT	CASHGDRGWGTEAFF
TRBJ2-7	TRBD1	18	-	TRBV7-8	TGTGCCAGCAGCCTCCTTCGTTCGGACAGGTTTAGCTCCTACGAGCAGTACTTC	CASSLLRSDRFSSYEQYF
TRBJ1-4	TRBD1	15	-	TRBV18	TGTGCCAGCTCACCACCACAGGGGGCGGTTGAAAAACTGTTTTTT	CASSPPQGAVEKLFF
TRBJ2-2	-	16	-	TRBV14	TGTGCCAGCAGCCCGCTACAGGGAACCCACACCGGGGAGCTGTTTTTT	CASSPLQGTHTGELFF
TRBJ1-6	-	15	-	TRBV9	TGTGCCAGCAGCGTAGCAGGGGTCGGTAATTCACCCCTCCACTTT	CASSVAGVGNSPLHF
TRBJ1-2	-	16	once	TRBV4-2	TGTGCCAGCAGCCAAGAACGGGGGTCCGGGGGATATGGCTACACCTTC	CASSQERGSGGYGYTF
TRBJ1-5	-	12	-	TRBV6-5	TGTGCCAGCAGGGAGACAGGTCAGCCCCAGCATTTT	CASRETGQPQHF
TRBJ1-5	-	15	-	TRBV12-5	TGTGCTAGTGGTTTGTCTTCGGGGTTCGGTCAGCCCCAGCATTTT	CASGLSSGFGQPQHF
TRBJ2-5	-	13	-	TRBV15	TGTGCCACCAGCATCTGGGCCGCGGAGACCCAGTACTTC	CATSIWAAETQYF
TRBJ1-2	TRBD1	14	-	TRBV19	TGTGCCAGTACTCTAACTATTGACAGGGTCGGCTACACCTTC	CASTLTIDRVGYTF
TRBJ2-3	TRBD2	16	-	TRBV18	TGTGCCAGCTCACCATTGAGCGGGGGTAGGGCAGATACGCAGTATTTT	CASSPLSGGRADTQYF
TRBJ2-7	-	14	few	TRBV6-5	TGTGCCATTTCATCCAGACCGGAGACTTTAGAGCAGTACTTC	CAISSRPETLEQYF
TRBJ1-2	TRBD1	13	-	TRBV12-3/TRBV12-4	TGTGCCAGCAGCCGGGACAGCAACTATGGCTACACCTTC	CASSRDSNYGYTF
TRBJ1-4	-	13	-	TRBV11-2	TGTGCCAGCAGCCGAGGGACTAATGAAAAACTGTTTTTT	CASSRGTNEKLFF
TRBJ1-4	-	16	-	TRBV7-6	TGTGCCAGCAGCCTTTCGCGGGGTGTTGGTAATGAAAAACTGTTTTTT	CASSLSRGVGNEKLFF
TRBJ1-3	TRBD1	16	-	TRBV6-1	TGTGCCAGCAGTGACCCGACAGGGCCCTCTGGAAACACCATATATTTT	CASSDPTGPSGNTIYF
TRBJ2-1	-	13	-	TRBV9	TGTGCCAGCAGCGCCAACTGGGCTAGCGTTCAGTTCTTC	CASSANWASVQFF
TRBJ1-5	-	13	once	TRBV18	TGTGCCAGCTCACCGGGCCGAAATCAGCCCCAGCATTTT	CASSPGRNQPQHF
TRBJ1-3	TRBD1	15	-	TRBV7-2	TGTGCCAGCAGCCGGGACAGAGTCTCTGGAAACACCATATATTTT	CASSRDRVSGNTIYF
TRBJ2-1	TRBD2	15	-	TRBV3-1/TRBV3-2	TGTGCCAGCAGCCAAGGAGCGGGGGGGCTAGGTGAGCAGTTCTTC	CASSQGAGGLGEQFF
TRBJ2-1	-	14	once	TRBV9	TGTGCCAGCAGCTCTCCTGTGCGGGGCAATGAGCAGTTCTTC	CASSSPVRGNEQFF
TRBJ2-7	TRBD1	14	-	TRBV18	TGTGCCAGCTCCCTCGGACAGGGACCCTACGAGCAGTACTTC	CASSLGQGPYEQYF
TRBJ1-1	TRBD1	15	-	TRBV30	TGTGCCTGGACGGGACAGGGGGCTTTCGGCACTGAAGCTTTCTTT	CAWTGQGAFGTEAFF
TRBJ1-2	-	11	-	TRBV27	TGTGCCAGCAGCTCCGGCTATGGCTACACCTTC	CASSSGYGYTF
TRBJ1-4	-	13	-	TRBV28	TGTGCCAGCGGACAGACGGCTAATGAAAAACTGTTTTTT	CASGQTANEKLFF
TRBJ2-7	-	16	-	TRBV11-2	TGTGCCAGCAGCTTAGATTGGGCGGGGGCGACCTACGAGCAGTACTTC	CASSLDWAGATYEQYF
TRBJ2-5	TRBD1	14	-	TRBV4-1	TGCGCCAGCAGCCGAGACAGGGTCAGTGAGGCCCAGTACTTC	CASSRDRVSEAQYF
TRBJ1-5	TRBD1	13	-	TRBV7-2	TGTGCCAGCAGCTATACAGGGGATCAGCCCCAGCATTTT	CASSYTGDQPQHF
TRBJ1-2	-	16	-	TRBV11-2	TGTGCCAGCAGCTTAAGTGTCGCCAGGCCACTCTATGGCTACACCTTC	CASSLSVARPLYGYTF
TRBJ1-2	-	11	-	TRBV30	TGTGCCTGGAGCTATATCTATGGCTACACCTTC	CAWSYIYGYTF
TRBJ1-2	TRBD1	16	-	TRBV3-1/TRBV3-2	TGTGCCAGCAGCCAAAATCCATCCCGGGACAGGGATGGCTACACCTTC	CASSQNPSRDRDGYTF
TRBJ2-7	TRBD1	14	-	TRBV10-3	TGTGCCATCAGTGAGTCCGGGACAGCATACGAGCAGTACTTC	CAISESGTAYEQYF
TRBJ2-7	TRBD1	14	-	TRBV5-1	TGCGCCAGCAGCCTCGGGACAGCGATCTACGAGCAGTACTTC	CASSLGTAIYEQYF
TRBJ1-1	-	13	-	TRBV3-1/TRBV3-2	TGTGCCAGCAGCCAAGCAGGGATCGTTGGAGCTTTCTTT	CASSQAGIVGAFF